The 7 T cell receptor beta chains below come from one sample, sequenced in a study of Ad26.COV2.S vaccination and SARS-CoV-2 variants. Documented treatment: roughly 20 received Ad26.COV2.S at low or high dose, single or two shots; about 5 received placebo; per-sample allocation not given. Following the first vaccine or placebo injection, samples were taken on day 63. Repertoires were generated with immunoSEQ multiplex PCR, while TCRdb's copy carries only in-frame clones and drops some. The sample consists of 300,000 to 350,000 clones, roughly 84% of them appearing once. The sample consisted of peripheral blood, taken in a trial of Ad26.COV2.S vaccine versus placebo. The source of these receptors is a person between 18 and 59 years old who received the Ad26.COV2.S COVID-19 vaccine or a placebo.

The genes are TRBV5-1 and TRBJ2-5; 7 nucleotides match TRBD1. Germline CDR1 SGHRS, CDR2 YFSETQ. The CDR3 loop spans 14 amino acids. Trimming at V came to 3 bases and at J to 1 base, leaving 3 bases not matched to a gene. The CDR3 region is CASSYDRAQETQYF. CDR3 coding DNA: TGCGCCAGCAGCTATGACAGGGCCCAAGAGACCCAGTACTTC.

This clone was seen once. The genes are TRBV30 and TRBJ1-5; D unclear. With 0 bases removed from V and 6 bases from J, the gap between germline ends came to 18 bases. In germline, CDR1 is GTSNPN, CDR2 SVGIG (reference sequence). This CDR3 has 16 amino acids. This chain's CDR3 is CAWSVGGSPGSQPQHF. CDR3 sequence (DNA): TGTGCCTGGAGTGTGGGAGGGAGCCCCGGGAGTCAGCCCCAGCATTTT.

The J gene is TRBJ2-7, the V gene TRBV5-1; the match to TRBD1 covers 9 bases. The junction had 6 bases not matched to a gene; V was cut back by 4 bases and J by 1 base. Germline assignment: CDR1 SGHRS and CDR2 YFSETQ. The CDR3 totals 15 residues. The CDR3 nucleotides read TGCGCCAGCAGCCTCGGGGGGACAGGGTCCTACGAGCAGTACTTC. Its translation: CASSLGGTGSYEQYF.

The J gene is TRBJ2-3, the V gene TRBV6-5; 8 bases are a match to TRBD1. CDR3 length equals 15 residues. The germline CDR1 and CDR2 sequences are MNHEY and SVGAGI. Losses at the gene ends were 6 bases for V and 4 bases for J; bases not matched to a gene: 9. CDR3 residues: CASRQQGATPDTQYF. As DNA, the CDR3 is TGTGCCAGCAGACAGCAGGGGGCGACGCCAGATACGCAGTATTTT.

The chain joins TRBV12-2 to TRBJ1-1; whether TRBD1, the table's D call, matches the DNA was not checked. TRBV12-2 has pseudogene status. The CDR3 is made up of 18 amino acids. This chain's CDR3 is CASRLVTGPPGLYTEAFF. The CDR3 DNA follows: TGTGCAAGTCGCTTAGTCACAGGGCCCCCAGGCCTTTACACTGAAGCTTTCTTT.

The chain recombines TRBV5-1 with TRBJ2-1; 14 nucleotides agree with TRBD2. The length of the CDR3 is 18 residues. Germline V gives CDR1 SGHRS, CDR2 YFSETQ. Trimming removed 2 bases from V and 5 bases from J; junction bases left unmatched: 9. The CDR3 DNA is TGCGCCAGCAGCTTCCTTGGACTAGCGGGGGGCCCGCACAATGAGCAGTTCTTC. Translated, it gives CASSFLGLAGGPHNEQFF.

This chain joins TRBV2 and TRBJ1-1, with 8 bases aligning to TRBD1. The V and J ends lost 4 bases and 10 bases, in that order; junction bases with no gene match: 5. Germline assignment: CDR1 SNHLY and CDR2 FYNNEI. The CDR3 sequence is 12 residues long. The CDR3 is CASSGTGLGAFF. In DNA form, the CDR3 reads TGTGCCAGCAGTGGGACAGGGTTAGGAGCTTTCTTT.